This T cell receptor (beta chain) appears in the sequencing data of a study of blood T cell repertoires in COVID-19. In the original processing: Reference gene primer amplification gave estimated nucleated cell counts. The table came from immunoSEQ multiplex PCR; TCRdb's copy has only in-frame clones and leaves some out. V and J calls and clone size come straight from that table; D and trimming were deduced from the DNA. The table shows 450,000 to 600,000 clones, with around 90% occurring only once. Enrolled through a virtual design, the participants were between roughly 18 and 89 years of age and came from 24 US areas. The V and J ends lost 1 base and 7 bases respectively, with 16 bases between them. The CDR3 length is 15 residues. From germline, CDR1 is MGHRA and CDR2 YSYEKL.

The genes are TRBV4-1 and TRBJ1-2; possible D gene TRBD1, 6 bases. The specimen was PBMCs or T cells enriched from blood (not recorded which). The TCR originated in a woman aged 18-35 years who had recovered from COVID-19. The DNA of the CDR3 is TGCGCCAGCAGCCAAGCTTCGACAGGCTTTGGTGGCTACACCTTC. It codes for CASSQASTGFGGYTF.